This record concerns one T cell receptor beta chain sequence. Its cognate antigen is unknown. The junction had 3 bases not matched to a gene; V was cut back by 4 bases and J by 5 bases. This CDR3 is built from 16 residues. Germline CDR1 is ENHRY and CDR2 is SYGVKD. The data were obtained in a study of cytomegalovirus exposure and HLA in healthy donors. General study findings and limits: A previous analysis found most TCR beta V segments productive roughly 90% or roughly 30% of the time.

PCR involved 60 Vbeta and 13 Jbeta primers. Some clones are missing from TCRdb's copy, which holds only in-frame ones; the method was immunoSEQ multiplex PCR. The sample yields 100,000 to 150,000 clones, over 15% seen once. The source of this sequence is a female donor in good health and CMV-seropositive. The genes are TRBV10-3 and TRBJ2-1; 15 bases line up with TRBD2. Sequenced material: PBMCs. The CDR3 protein is CAISGTSGRGHNEQFF. The CDR3 DNA reads TGTGCCATCAGTGGGACTAGCGGGAGGGGTCACAATGAGCAGTTCTTC.